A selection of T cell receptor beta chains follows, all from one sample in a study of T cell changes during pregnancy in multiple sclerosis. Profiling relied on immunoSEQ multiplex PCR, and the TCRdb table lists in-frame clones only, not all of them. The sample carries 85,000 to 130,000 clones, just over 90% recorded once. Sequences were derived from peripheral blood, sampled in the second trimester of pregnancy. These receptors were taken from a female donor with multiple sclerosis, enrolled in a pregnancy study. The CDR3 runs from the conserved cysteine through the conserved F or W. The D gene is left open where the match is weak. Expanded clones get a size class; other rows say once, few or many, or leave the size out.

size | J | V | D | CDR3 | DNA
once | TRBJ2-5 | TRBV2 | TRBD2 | CASSGLAGVEETQYF | TGTGCCAGCAGTGGTCTAGCGGGAGTTGAAGAGACCCAGTACTTC
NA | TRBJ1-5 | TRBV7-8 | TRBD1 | CASNLGGGNQPQHF | TGTGCCAGCAATTTAGGGGGCGGCAATCAGCCCCAGCATTTT
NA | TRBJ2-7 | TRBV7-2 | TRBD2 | CASSIGLAGGTPYEQYF | TGTGCCAGCAGCATTGGGCTAGCGGGGGGAACGCCCTACGAGCAGTACTTC
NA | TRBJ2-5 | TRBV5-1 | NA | CASSLGTLRETQYF | TGCGCCAGCAGCCTAGGGACTTTGAGAGAGACCCAGTACTTC
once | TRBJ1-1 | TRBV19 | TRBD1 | CASSSRPGQGGTEAFF | TGTGCCAGTAGTTCCAGACCGGGACAGGGGGGCACTGAAGCTTTCTTT
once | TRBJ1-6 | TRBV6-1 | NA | CASRSTNSYNSPLHF | TGTGCCAGCAGATCTACTAACTCCTATAATTCACCCCTCCACTTT
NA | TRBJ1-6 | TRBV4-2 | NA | CASSRVRDIKLSPLHF | TGTGCCAGCAGCCGTGTCCGGGACATAAAATTGTCACCCCTCCACTTT
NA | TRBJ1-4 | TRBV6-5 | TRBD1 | CASSTTGATNEKLFF | TGTGCCAGCAGCACCACAGGGGCAACTAATGAAAAACTGTTTTTT
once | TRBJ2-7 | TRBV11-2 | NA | CASSRWGLYEQYF | TGTGCCAGCAGCCGATGGGGACTCTACGAGCAGTACTTC
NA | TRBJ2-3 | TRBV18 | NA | CASSSQGSFVVDTQYF | TGTGCCAGCTCCTCACAAGGGAGTTTTGTGGTGGATACGCAGTATTTT
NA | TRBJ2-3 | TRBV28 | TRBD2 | CASSFYGMTSGSTDTQYF | TGTGCCAGCAGTTTTTATGGAATGACTAGCGGAAGCACAGATACGCAGTATTTT
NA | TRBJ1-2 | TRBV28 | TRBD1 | CASSFSGGEHGYTF | TGTGCCAGCAGTTTTTCAGGGGGAGAACACGGCTACACCTTC
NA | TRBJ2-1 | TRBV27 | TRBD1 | CASSPRQGGNEQFF | TGTGCCAGCAGTCCCAGACAGGGGGGGAATGAGCAGTTCTTC
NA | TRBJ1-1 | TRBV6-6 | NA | CASSYEAGMLTEAFF | TGTGCCAGCAGTTACGAAGCGGGGATGTTAACTGAAGCTTTCTTT
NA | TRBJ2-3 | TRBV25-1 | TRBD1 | CASSDSWTGSTDTQYF | TGTGCCAGCAGTGATTCGTGGACAGGGAGCACAGATACGCAGTATTTT